Listed below are T cell receptor beta chains from one sample, sequenced in a study of blood T cell repertoires in COVID-19. TCRdb's copy holds only in-frame clones and misses some; the assay was immunoSEQ multiplex PCR. The sample records around 250,000 clones, about 86% being singletons. Material: peripheral blood. The receptors shown here come from a man in his fifties or sixties with acute or convalescent COVID-19. Both conserved end residues are part of each CDR3. The order of the fields is D gene, V gene, J gene, clone size, CDR3 DNA, CDR3 protein. A D gene is named only where the DNA matches it firmly. Only some rows state a clone size, as once, few, many or a class for expanded clones.

>NA|TRBV5-1|TRBJ1-5|once
TGCGCCAACCGCGCGGCAGGGGTCAATCAGCCCCAGCATTTT
CANRAAGVNQPQHF
>NA|TRBV6-5|TRBJ1-1|NA
TGTGCCAGCAGTAACAGGGTAGGCACTGAAGCTTTCTTT
CASSNRVGTEAFF
>NA|TRBV19|TRBJ1-2|NA
TGTGCCAGTAGTCCAGGGAGGGTAGGCGGCTACACCTTC
CASSPGRVGGYTF
>TRBD2|TRBV3-1/TRBV3-2|TRBJ2-3|few
TGTGCCAGCAGTCGTCGACTAGCGAGTAGCACAGATACGCAGTATTTT
CASSRRLASSTDTQYF
>TRBD2|TRBV7-7|TRBJ2-1|few
TGTGCTAGCAGCTCGGGGAGCGGGAGAAGGAGTGAGCAGTTCTTC
CASSSGSGRRSEQFF
>NA|TRBV15|TRBJ1-1|NA
TGTGCCACCAGCAGAGATTGGAGGGTACTGAACACTGAAGCTTTCTTT
CATSRDWRVLNTEAFF
>TRBD2|TRBV27|TRBJ2-1|once
TGTGCCAGCAGTCCCCGACTAGCGGGGTACAATGAGCAGTTCTTC
CASSPRLAGYNEQFF
>NA|TRBV7-9|TRBJ2-1|once
TGTGCCAGCAGCTTAGTTGGAGGGGACAATGAGCAGTTCTTC
CASSLVGGDNEQFF
>NA|TRBV4-3|TRBJ1-6|NA
TGCGCCAGCAGTAGAAGCTCCTATAATTCACCCCTCCACTTT
CASSRSSYNSPLHF
>TRBD1|TRBV28|TRBJ1-2|NA
TGTGCCAGCACTCAGGGGGCCGCTAACTATGGCTACACCTTC
CASTQGAANYGYTF
>NA|TRBV9|TRBJ1-1|once
TGTGCCAGCAGCGGGCTTAACCGGGGAGAAGCTTTCTTT
CASSGLNRGEAFF
>NA|TRBV19|TRBJ1-5|NA
TGTGCCACCAGTGACGGCGGGCCCCAGCATTTT
CATSDGGPQHF
>TRBD1|TRBV7-2|TRBJ1-6|NA
TGTGCCAGCAGCTTGACAGGGGGTGTTGGAAATTCACCCCTCCACTTT
CASSLTGGVGNSPLHF
>TRBD1|TRBV27|TRBJ1-3|NA
TGTGCCAGCAGTCTCACCGGGACAGCTGGAAACACCATATATTTT
CASSLTGTAGNTIYF
>TRBD2|TRBV11-3|TRBJ2-1|NA
TGTGCCAGCAGCTTAGGAACTAGCGGGAGCCCTGAGCAGTTCTTC
CASSLGTSGSPEQFF
>NA|TRBV6-2/TRBV6-3|TRBJ1-2|NA
TGTGCCAGCAGTTACTCGATCATGGACACCAGGAAATATGGCTACACCTTC
CASSYSIMDTRKYGYTF
>NA|TRBV30|TRBJ2-2|NA
TGTGCCTTTTCCCCGGGACTGGCCTCCGGGGAGCTGTTTTTT
CAFSPGLASGELFF
>NA|TRBV18|TRBJ1-1|NA
TGTGCCAGCTCACCGCCGGGACAGAACACTGAAGCTTTCTTT
CASSPPGQNTEAFF
>NA|TRBV6-5|TRBJ1-1|once
TGTGCCAGCAGTCCAATTTCGAACACTGAAGCTTTCTTT
CASSPISNTEAFF
>NA|TRBV19|TRBJ2-1|NA
TGTGCCAGTAGCTCCCCGACCGGGGACACCCAGTTCTTC
CASSSPTGDTQFF
>TRBD1|TRBV11-2|TRBJ2-6|NA
TGTGCCAGCAGCCGACAGGGTCATCACTCTGGGGCCAACGTCCTGACTTTC
CASSRQGHHSGANVLTF
>NA|TRBV7-3|TRBJ2-5|NA
TGTGCCAGCAGCGCCGAACAGGGTTTGGCCCAGTACTTC
CASSAEQGLAQYF
>NA|TRBV4-2|TRBJ2-1|once
TGTGCCAGCAGCCAAGAAGGGGCGGAAGACAATGAGCAGTTCTTC
CASSQEGAEDNEQFF
>TRBD1|TRBV28|TRBJ2-7|NA
TGTGCCAGCAGTCCGGGACAGGGGAGTTCCTACGAGCAGTACTTC
CASSPGQGSSYEQYF
>NA|TRBV5-1|TRBJ1-5|NA
TGCGCCAGCAGCTATGAGGCAGTCGGCGGGGGCAATCAGCCCCAGCATTTT
CASSYEAVGGGNQPQHF
>NA|TRBV5-1|TRBJ2-5|NA
TGCGCCAGCAGCTTGGGACAGCTGACACAAGAGACCCAGTACTTC
CASSLGQLTQETQYF
>NA|TRBV6-5|TRBJ2-2|NA
TGTGCCAGCAGCCCCAGGGTCGGGGAGCTGTTTTTT
CASSPRVGELFF
>TRBD2|TRBV6-5|TRBJ2-7|NA
TGTGCCAGCAGTCGAGCAGCGGGAGACCCCTACGAGCAGTACTTC
CASSRAAGDPYEQYF
>NA|TRBV12-3/TRBV12-4|TRBJ1-5|NA
TGTGCCAGCACCTCAACAGGCAATCAGCCCCAGCATTTT
CASTSTGNQPQHF
>NA|TRBV15|TRBJ2-1|NA
TGTGCCACCAGCAAATTCCGGAGCTCCTACAATGAGCAGTTCTTC
CATSKFRSSYNEQFF
>NA|TRBV11-3|TRBJ2-4|NA
TGTGCCAGCAGCTTAACGGACAACATATTCTTC
CASSLTDNIFF
>TRBD1|TRBV4-3|TRBJ1-2|NA
TGCGCCAGCAGCCAGATCCTCTCGGACAGGGGTTCTGGCTACACCTTC
CASSQILSDRGSGYTF
>NA|TRBV5-1|TRBJ2-3|NA
TGCGCCAGCAGCTGGGGACTTTCCGGACCCACAGATACGCAGTATTTT
CASSWGLSGPTDTQYF
>TRBD2|TRBV27|TRBJ2-2|NA
TGTGCCAGCAGTCCACCGGGACTAGCGGGAGGGCCAGGGGGGGAGCTGTTTTTT
CASSPPGLAGGPGGELFF
>TRBD2|TRBV11-2|TRBJ2-7|NA
TGTGCCAGCAGCTTAGTAAGACTAGCGGGAGGCAGGCAGTACTTC
CASSLVRLAGGRQYF
>TRBD1|TRBV9|TRBJ2-7|once
TGTGCCAGCAGCGTAGGAGGGACAGGGTGGGAGCAGTACTTC
CASSVGGTGWEQYF
>TRBD2|TRBV14|TRBJ2-3|once
TGTGCCAGCAGCAGCTTGGCTAGCGGGAGCACAGATACGCAGTATTTT
CASSSLASGSTDTQYF
>NA|TRBV12-3/TRBV12-4|TRBJ1-1|NA
TGTGCCAGCAGTTTAACAGGGAACACTGAAGCTTTCTTT
CASSLTGNTEAFF
>NA|TRBV24-1|TRBJ2-1|NA
TGTGCCACCAGTGATTTTCTCAGGGAGCAGTTCTTC
CATSDFLREQFF
>TRBD2|TRBV28|TRBJ2-7|once
TGTGCCAGCAGCGGACTTGGGACTAGCGGAACGGGCCACGAGCAGTACTTC
CASSGLGTSGTGHEQYF
>TRBD2|TRBV18|TRBJ2-3|NA
TGTGCCAGCTCACCAAAGGCTAGCGGTAGGGGAGATACGCAGTATTTT
CASSPKASGRGDTQYF
>NA|TRBV21-1|TRBJ2-7|NA
TGTGCCAGCAGCAACGCAAGGGAGACAGGGATCCCCTACGAGCAGTACTTC
CASSNARETGIPYEQYF
>TRBD2|TRBV14|TRBJ2-3|once
TGTGCCAGCAGCCAAGATTTCGTACTAGCGGGAGGAGATACGCAGTATTTT
CASSQDFVLAGGDTQYF
>TRBD2|TRBV28|TRBJ2-3|NA
TGTGCCAGCAGTCCTCCGGGAGGAGCGCAGTATTTT
CASSPPGGAQYF
>TRBD1|TRBV19|TRBJ2-7|NA
TGTGCCAGTAGTACTAGGACAGGCTACGAGCAGTACTTC
CASSTRTGYEQYF